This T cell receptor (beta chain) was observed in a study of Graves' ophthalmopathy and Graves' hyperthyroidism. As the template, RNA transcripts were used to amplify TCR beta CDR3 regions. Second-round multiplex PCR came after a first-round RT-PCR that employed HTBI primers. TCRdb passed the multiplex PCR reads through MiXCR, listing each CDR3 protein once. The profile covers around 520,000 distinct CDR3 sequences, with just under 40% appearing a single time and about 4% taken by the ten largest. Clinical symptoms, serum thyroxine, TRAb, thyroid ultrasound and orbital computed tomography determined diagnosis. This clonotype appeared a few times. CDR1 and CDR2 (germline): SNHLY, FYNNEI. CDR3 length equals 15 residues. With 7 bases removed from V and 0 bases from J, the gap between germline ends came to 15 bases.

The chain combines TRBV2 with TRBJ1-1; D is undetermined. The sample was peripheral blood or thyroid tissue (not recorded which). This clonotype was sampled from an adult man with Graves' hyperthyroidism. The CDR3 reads CASKVHTQLNTEAFF. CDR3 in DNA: TGTGCCAGCAAGGTCCACACGCAACTGAACACTGAAGCTTTCTTT. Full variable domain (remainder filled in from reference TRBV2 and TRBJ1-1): EPEVTQTPSHQVTQMGQEVILRCVPISNHLYFYWYRQILGQKVEFLVSFYNNEISEKSEIFDDQFSVERPDGSNFTLKIRSTKLEDSAMYFCASKVHTQLNTEAFFGQGTRLTVV.